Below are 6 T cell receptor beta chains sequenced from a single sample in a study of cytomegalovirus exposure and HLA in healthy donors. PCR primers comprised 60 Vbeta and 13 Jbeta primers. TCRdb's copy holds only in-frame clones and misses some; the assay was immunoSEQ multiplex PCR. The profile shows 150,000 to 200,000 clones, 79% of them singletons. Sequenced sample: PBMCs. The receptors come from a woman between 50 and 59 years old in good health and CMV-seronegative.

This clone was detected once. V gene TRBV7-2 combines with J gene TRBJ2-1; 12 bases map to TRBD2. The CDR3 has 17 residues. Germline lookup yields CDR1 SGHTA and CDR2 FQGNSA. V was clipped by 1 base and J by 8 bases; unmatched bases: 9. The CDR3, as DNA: TGTGCCAGCAGCTTAGTTGTGACTAGCGGGAGTCGGTATGAGCAGTTCTTC. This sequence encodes CASSLVVTSGSRYEQFF.

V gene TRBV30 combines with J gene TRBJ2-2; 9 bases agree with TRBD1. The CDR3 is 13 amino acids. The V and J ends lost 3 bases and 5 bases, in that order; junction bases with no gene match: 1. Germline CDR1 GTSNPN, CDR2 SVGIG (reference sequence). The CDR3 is CAWSGTGTGELFF. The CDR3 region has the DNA TGTGCCTGGAGCGGGACAGGGACCGGGGAGCTGTTTTTT.

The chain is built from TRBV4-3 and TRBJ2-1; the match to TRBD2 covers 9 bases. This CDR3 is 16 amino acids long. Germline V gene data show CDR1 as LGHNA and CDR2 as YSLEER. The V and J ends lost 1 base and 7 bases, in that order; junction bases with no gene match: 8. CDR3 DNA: TGCGCCAGCAGCCAAGTGGCGGGCGGGAGGGATAATGAGCAGTTCTTC. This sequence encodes CASSQVAGGRDNEQFF.

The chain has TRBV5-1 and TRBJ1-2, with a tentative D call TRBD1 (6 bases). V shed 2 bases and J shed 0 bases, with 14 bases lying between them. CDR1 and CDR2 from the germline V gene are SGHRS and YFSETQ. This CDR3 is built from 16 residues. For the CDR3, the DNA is TGCGCCAGCAGCTTAGGGGGGGCGGCGTCTAACTATGGCTACACCTTC. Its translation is CASSLGGAASNYGYTF.

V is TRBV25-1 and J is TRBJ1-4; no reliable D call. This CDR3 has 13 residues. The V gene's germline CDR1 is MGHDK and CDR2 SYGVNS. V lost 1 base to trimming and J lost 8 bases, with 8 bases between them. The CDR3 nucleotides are TGTGCCAGCAGTGAATCTACGGGGGAAAAACTGTTTTTT. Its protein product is CASSESTGEKLFF.

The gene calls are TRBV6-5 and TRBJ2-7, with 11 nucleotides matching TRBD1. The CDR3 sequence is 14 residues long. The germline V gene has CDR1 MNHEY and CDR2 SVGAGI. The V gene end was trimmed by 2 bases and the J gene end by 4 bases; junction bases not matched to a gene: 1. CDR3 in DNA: TGTGCCAGCAGTTACGGGACAGGGGGATACGAGCAGTACTTC. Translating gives CASSYGTGGYEQYF.